This TCR beta chain derives from a study of OX40 agonist ivuxolimab in advanced cancers. Across the study: A diagnosis of hepatocellular carcinoma, melanoma, renal cell or head and neck cancer was present in dose-escalation patients.

Sequenced by immunoSEQ multiplex PCR; TCRdb stores in-frame clones only, minus some. The sample has approximately 74,000 clones, approximately 82% seen once. Only a few counts were recorded for this clone. The CDR3 length is 14 residues. CDR1 and CDR2 from the germline V gene are MNHEY and SMNVEV (reference sequence). The V gene lost 3 bases and the J gene lost 6 bases, with 14 bases spanning the gap. The sequence came from an adult with an advanced solid tumor such as melanoma, head and neck, liver or kidney cancer. The chain has TRBV27 and TRBJ1-2; maybe TRBD1 (5 bases). The sample was CD4+ or CD8+ T cells sorted from blood, taken in a trial of the OX40 agonist ivuxolimab. CDR3 DNA: TGTGCCAGCAGTTTTCGGTCAGGGTCCAATGGCTACACCTTC. It specifies CASSFRSGSNGYTF.